One and the same sample provided the 11 T cell receptor beta chains below, sequenced in a study of CD8+CD57+ T cells in acquired aplastic anemia. Flow cytometry had shown expanded CD8+CD57+ cells in the patients chosen for sequencing. Researchers used genomic DNA as the template to profile TCR beta VDJ and CDR3. Each CDR3 protein is one row after TCRdb ran MiXCR on the reads. This sample has about 120,000 distinct CDR3 sequences, with over 55% found just once. The sample was sorted CD4+, CD8+, or CD8+CD57+ T cells (not recorded which) from PBMCs. The receptors here all came from a human donor with aplastic anemia.

This chain connects TRBV15 to TRBJ2-7; D not resolved. The V and J ends lost 0 bases and 5 bases respectively, with 5 bases between them. Germline V gene sequence: CDR1 LNHNV, CDR2 YYDKDF (reference sequence). The CDR3 length is 12 residues. The CDR3 protein is CATSRDMDEQYF. In DNA, the CDR3 is TGTGCCACCAGCAGAGATATGGACGAGCAGTACTTC.

CDR3: CASSSGEGGYTF. CDR3 DNA: TGTGCCAGCAGCTCAGGGGAGGGTGGCTACACCTTC. This chain joins TRBV7-2 and TRBJ1-2, with D tentatively TRBD1 (6 bases). Deletions cut 4 bases from V and 7 bases from J, with 10 bases between. The germline gives CDR1 SGHTA, CDR2 FQGNSA. This CDR3 has 12 residues.

This clonotype has a count of ten or more. The chain carries TRBV7-9 and TRBJ1-2, with 8 bases lining up with TRBD1. The CDR3 runs 13 residues. After removal of 8 bases from V and 4 bases from J, the junction contained 6 bases not matched to a gene. From germline, CDR1 is SEHNR and CDR2 FQNEAQ (reference sequence). DNA for the CDR3: TGTGCCAGCGAGGACAGGGACATCTATGGCTACACCTTC. It yields the protein CASEDRDIYGYTF.

This clonotype turned up a few times. The J gene is TRBJ2-7, the V gene TRBV7-2; 7 bases map to TRBD2. This CDR3 is 15 amino acids long. CDR1 and CDR2 from the germline V gene are SGHTA and FQGNSA. Germline trimming cut 1 base from V and 6 bases from J; bases unmatched to any gene: 9. DNA for the CDR3: TGTGCCAGCAGCTTAGTGGGGGGGGGACCCGGCGAGCAGTACTTC. The encoded protein is CASSLVGGGPGEQYF.

This clonotype was found many times. The chain is built from TRBV7-9 and TRBJ1-3; D is perhaps TRBD1 (6 bases). The CDR3 length is 14 residues. Germline lookup yields CDR1 SEHNR and CDR2 FQNEAQ (reference sequence). The germline V and J ends were trimmed by 5 bases and 0 bases, with 8 bases remaining between them. The CDR3, as DNA: TGTGCCAGCAGCCCCAGGGGCTCTGGAAACACCATATATTTT. Translated, it gives CASSPRGSGNTIYF.

This clonotype was observed many times. The V and J genes are TRBV20-1 and TRBJ2-1, with 16 bases fitting TRBD2. Germline V gene data show CDR1 as DFQATT and CDR2 as SNEGSKA (reference sequence). Germline trimming cut 0 bases from V and 0 bases from J; bases unmatched to any gene: 8. CDR3 length: 20 residues. The CDR3 here is CSARDRIGTSGRASYNEQFF. CDR3 bases: TGCAGTGCTAGAGATAGAATCGGGACTAGCGGGAGGGCCTCCTACAATGAGCAGTTCTTC.

This clonotype occurred a few times. The chain has TRBV2 and TRBJ1-1; D is unresolved. This CDR3 contains 14 residues. V gave up 1 base and J gave up 0 bases, with 6 bases separating them. Germline V gene data show CDR1 as SNHLY and CDR2 as FYNNEI. CDR3 amino acids: CASSEGRLNTEAFF. CDR3 coding DNA: TGTGCCAGCAGTGAAGGCAGACTGAACACTGAAGCTTTCTTT.

The table lists this clonotype with a few counts. The rearrangement joins TRBV11-2 to TRBJ2-1, with 9 bases matching TRBD2. The J segment lost 7 bases and the V segment lost 2 bases, leaving 9 bases of the junction unmatched. Germline CDR1 reads SGHAT; CDR2 reads FQNNGV. The CDR3 runs 16 residues. The CDR3 region has the DNA TGTGCCAGCAGCTTACTCCTAGCGGGGAAAAATAATGAGCAGTTCTTC. Translated, it gives CASSLLLAGKNNEQFF.

The chain recombines TRBV5-1 with TRBJ2-7; tentative D call: TRBD1 (6 bases). This CDR3 comprises 15 residues. The germline gives CDR1 SGHRS, CDR2 YFSETQ. Between the trimmed V and J ends, which lost 0 bases and 0 bases, there was a span of 10 bases. In DNA, the CDR3 is TGCGCCAGCAGCTTGGTAGGGGGAAGCTCCTACGAGCAGTACTTC. Residues: CASSLVGGSSYEQYF.

The chain carries TRBV3-1 and TRBJ1-6; the D is unclear. This CDR3 has 15 amino acids. Germline values: CDR1 LGHDT, CDR2 YNNKEL (reference sequence). Between the trimmed V and J ends, which lost 3 bases and 5 bases, there was a span of 11 bases. The CDR3 region is CASSQTAGDNSPLHF. The CDR3 DNA follows: TGTGCCAGCAGCCAGACCGCGGGTGATAATTCACCCCTCCACTTT.

This clonotype was seen a handful of times. V and J are TRBV10-3 and TRBJ2-7, with D possibly matching TRBD2 (6 bases). Germline V gene lookup returns CDR1 ENHRY and CDR2 SYGVKD. With 4 bases removed from V and 5 bases from J, the gap between germline ends came to 15 bases. CDR3 length: 14 amino acids. The CDR3 region is CAISAQVGGNEQYF. The CDR3, as DNA: TGTGCCATCAGTGCTCAGGTCGGGGGAAACGAGCAGTACTTC.